Listed below are T cell receptor beta chains from one sample, sequenced in a study of T cell responses to AZD1222 COVID-19 vaccine. TCRdb keeps only in-frame clones here, not all; method: immunoSEQ multiplex PCR. This table has about 140,000 clones, around 92% appearing once. Sequenced here: peripheral blood, sampled 28 days after the second AZD1222 dose. The receptors here all came from an adult who received the AZD1222 COVID-19 vaccine. The CDR3 runs from the conserved cysteine through the conserved F or W. D genes are given only for firm matches. Some rows have no size entry. The others give once, few or many, or a class for an expanded clone.

D gene	V gene	clone size	J gene	CDR3 protein	CDR3 DNA
.	TRBV19	.	TRBJ1-1	CASTGRGTEAFF	TGTGCCAGTACAGGGAGGGGGACTGAAGCTTTCTTT
TRBD1	TRBV27	.	TRBJ1-4	CASSRDRDLEKLFF	TGTGCCAGCAGCCGGGACAGGGATTTGGAAAAACTGTTTTTT
.	TRBV4-3	.	TRBJ1-5	CASSRSQVSNQPQHF	TGCGCCAGCAGCCGTTCACAGGTTAGCAATCAGCCCCAGCATTTT
TRBD1	TRBV4-1	few	TRBJ1-4	CASSQVLQGGEKLFF	TGCGCCAGCAGCCAAGTCTTGCAGGGGGGTGAAAAACTGTTTTTT
TRBD2	TRBV3-1/TRBV3-2	.	TRBJ2-7	CASSQDFGSSGSYEQYF	TGTGCCAGCAGCCAAGATTTCGGGTCTAGCGGGAGTTACGAGCAGTACTTC
TRBD2	TRBV18	.	TRBJ2-7	CASSRLAGPTYEQYF	TGTGCCAGCTCTCGCCTAGCGGGTCCTACCTACGAGCAGTACTTC
TRBD2	TRBV27	.	TRBJ2-7	CASSLSPGLAVYEQYF	TGTGCCAGCAGTTTATCCCCGGGACTAGCGGTCTACGAGCAGTACTTC
TRBD1	TRBV5-1	once	TRBJ1-3	CASRANSGQQRNTIYF	TGCGCCAGCAGGGCAAATTCGGGACAGCAAAGAAACACCATATATTTT
.	TRBV6-5	.	TRBJ1-5	CASSYSMPSGNQPQHF	TGTGCCAGCAGTTACTCGATGCCGAGTGGCAATCAGCCCCAGCATTTT
TRBD1	TRBV5-1	.	TRBJ1-1	CASSSSGQGARYTEAFF	TGCGCCAGCAGCTCGTCGGGACAGGGGGCAAGATACACTGAAGCTTTCTTT
.	TRBV5-5	.	TRBJ1-1	CASSFSTGSNTEAFF	TGTGCCAGCAGCTTCTCTACGGGCTCGAACACTGAAGCTTTCTTT
.	TRBV7-2	.	TRBJ1-2	CASSFLGTSGYTF	TGTGCCAGCAGCTTCCTCGGGACAAGTGGCTACACCTTC
TRBD2	TRBV9	.	TRBJ2-1	CASSVGPSGRIPNEQFF	TGTGCCAGCAGCGTAGGGCCCAGCGGGAGGATACCCAATGAGCAGTTCTTC
.	TRBV3-1/TRBV3-2	.	TRBJ1-3	CASSQGGDGTIYF	TGTGCCAGCAGCCAAGGGGGAGATGGGACCATATATTTT
TRBD1	TRBV19	.	TRBJ1-4	CASTSDRVFGKLFF	TGTGCCAGCACCTCGGACAGGGTATTTGGAAAACTGTTTTTT
.	TRBV7-3	.	TRBJ1-1	CASSQWENTEAFF	TGTGCCAGCAGCCAGTGGGAGAACACTGAAGCTTTCTTT
.	TRBV19	few	TRBJ1-5	CASSETVQPQHF	TGTGCCAGTAGTGAGACAGTCCAGCCCCAGCATTTT
TRBD2	TRBV7-3	.	TRBJ2-3	CASSLYRLAAHTDTQYF	TGTGCCAGCAGCTTATACAGACTAGCGGCCCACACAGATACGCAGTATTTT
TRBD2	TRBV27	.	TRBJ2-1	CASRLAGVYNEQFF	TGTGCCAGCAGGCTAGCGGGAGTCTACAATGAGCAGTTCTTC
TRBD1	TRBV5-1	.	TRBJ2-1	CASSRSPGTGNEQFF	TGCGCCAGCAGCCGGAGTCCCGGGACAGGGAATGAGCAGTTCTTC
.	TRBV28	.	TRBJ1-6	CASSPDGPNSPLHF	TGTGCCAGCAGTCCCGACGGCCCGAATTCACCCCTCCACTTT
.	TRBV13	.	TRBJ1-4	CASSLSGDNEKLFF	TGTGCCAGCAGCTTATCAGGGGATAATGAAAAACTGTTTTTT
.	TRBV19	.	TRBJ1-5	CATNQPQHF	TGTGCCACAAATCAGCCCCAGCATTTT
.	TRBV15	.	TRBJ2-3	CATSSGGRTDTQYF	TGTGCCACCAGCAGCGGGGGGCGGACAGATACGCAGTATTTT
TRBD1	TRBV6-2/TRBV6-3	.	TRBJ1-4	CASSGGQDATNEKLFF	TGTGCCAGCAGTGGCGGACAGGACGCAACTAATGAAAAACTGTTTTTT
.	TRBV20-1	.	TRBJ2-3	CSASRADTQYF	TGCAGTGCGAGCCGGGCAGATACGCAGTATTTT
TRBD2	TRBV6-4	.	TRBJ2-3	CASSEGRADTDTQYF	TGTGCCAGCAGTGAAGGGAGGGCCGACACAGATACGCAGTATTTT
TRBD2	TRBV7-9	.	TRBJ2-2	CASSLTSGRAADTGELFF	TGTGCCAGCAGCTTGACTAGCGGGAGGGCTGCTGACACCGGGGAGCTGTTTTTT
.	TRBV5-6	.	TRBJ2-4	CASSLVDRRTKNIQYF	TGTGCCAGCAGCTTGGTCGACAGGCGAACCAAAAACATTCAGTACTTC
TRBD1	TRBV14	.	TRBJ2-7	CASSRTGTVAYEQYF	TGTGCCAGCAGCCGGACCGGGACAGTAGCCTACGAGCAGTACTTC
TRBD1	TRBV6-1	.	TRBJ1-2	CASSDGGQTNYGYTF	TGTGCCAGCAGTGACGGGGGACAGACTAACTATGGCTACACCTTC
TRBD1	TRBV6-5	.	TRBJ1-1	CASRRQGNTEAFF	TGTGCCAGCAGACGACAGGGAAATACTGAAGCTTTCTTT
.	TRBV28	once	TRBJ2-3	CASSFLGQKPTDTQYF	TGTGCCAGCAGTTTCCTAGGACAGAAACCAACAGATACGCAGTATTTT
.	TRBV6-5	.	TRBJ2-2	CATLDRSNTGELFF	TGTGCCACCCTCGACCGCTCTAACACCGGGGAGCTGTTTTTT
TRBD1	TRBV5-1	.	TRBJ1-2	CASSLFQGAYTF	TGCGCCAGCAGCTTGTTCCAGGGGGCCTACACCTTC
.	TRBV4-1	.	TRBJ2-7	CASSPRDGSYEQYF	TGCGCCAGCAGCCCCCGGGACGGGTCCTACGAGCAGTACTTC
.	TRBV5-6	.	TRBJ1-5	CASSLSLNQPQHF	TGTGCCAGCAGCTTGTCCCTCAATCAGCCCCAGCATTTT
.	TRBV7-3	.	TRBJ1-1	CASSPRGGAAEAFF	TGTGCCAGCAGCCCGAGGGGAGGGGCGGCTGAAGCTTTCTTT
.	TRBV29-1	.	TRBJ1-1	CSVPGSSRSEAFF	TGCAGCGTTCCAGGGTCCAGCCGTTCTGAAGCTTTCTTT
TRBD1	TRBV12-3/TRBV12-4	.	TRBJ1-1	CASSGQGDTEAFF	TGTGCCAGCAGTGGCCAGGGGGACACTGAAGCTTTCTTT
.	TRBV6-5	.	TRBJ2-1	CASRLQNGGHEQFF	TGTGCCAGCAGACTGCAGAACGGGGGGCATGAGCAGTTCTTC